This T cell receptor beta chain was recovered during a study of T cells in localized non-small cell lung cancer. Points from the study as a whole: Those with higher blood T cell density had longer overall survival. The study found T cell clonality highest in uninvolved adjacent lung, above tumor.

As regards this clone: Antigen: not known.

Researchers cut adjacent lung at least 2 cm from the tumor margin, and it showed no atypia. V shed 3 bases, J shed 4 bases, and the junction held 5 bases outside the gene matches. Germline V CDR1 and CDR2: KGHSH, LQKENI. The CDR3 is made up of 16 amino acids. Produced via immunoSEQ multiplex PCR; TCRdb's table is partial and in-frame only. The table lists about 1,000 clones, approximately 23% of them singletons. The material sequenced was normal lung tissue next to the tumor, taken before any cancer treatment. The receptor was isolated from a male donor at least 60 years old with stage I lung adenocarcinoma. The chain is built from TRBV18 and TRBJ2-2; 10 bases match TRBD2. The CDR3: CASSPLAGASTGELFF. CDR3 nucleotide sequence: TGTGCCAGCTCACCCCTAGCGGGAGCGAGCACCGGGGAGCTGTTTTTT.